The rows below give T cell receptor beta chains drawn from one sample of a study of shared clonotypes between healthy human individuals. Profiling relied on immunoSEQ multiplex PCR, and the TCRdb table lists in-frame clones only, not all of them. The data contain around 2.3 million clones, around 95% of them seen just once; the ten biggest clones take up less than 0.15%. The sample taken for sequencing was naive CD4+ T cells sorted from blood. Every receptor here comes from a man between 18 and 35 years old in good health. The conserved cysteine and the conserved F or W are not part of the CDR3 here.

TRBJ1-4 | TRBV20-1 | SANIKEKLF
TRBJ1-4 | TRBV5-1 | ASSFSGRKNEKLF
TRBJ2-7 | TRBV7-2 | ASRADRGRLLRQY
TRBJ2-2 | TRBV4-3 | ASSQEAPQTNTGELF
TRBJ2-2 | TRBV11-2 | ASSLAGRYTGELF
TRBJ2-7 | TRBV7-3 | ASSPKRTGTYEQY
TRBJ2-1 | TRBV6-6 | ASSFLRDEQF
TRBJ2-2 | TRBV5-1 | ASSSQGYTGELF
TRBJ2-7 | TRBV6-1 | ASGREIYEQY
TRBJ1-1 | TRBV9 | ASSVDRMNTEAF
TRBJ2-7 | TRBV7-2 | ASSLARYEQY
TRBJ1-2 | TRBV7-2 | ASSPSTGDYGYT
TRBJ1-1 | TRBV9 | ASSVGTGVTEAF
TRBJ1-4 | TRBV6-5 | ASKRTGPEKLF
TRBJ1-1 | TRBV28 | ASSLFGGRAEAF
TRBJ1-4 | TRBV5-3 | ARVGGRKATNEKLF
TRBJ1-2 | TRBV6-5 | ASSRVPLHYGYT
TRBJ1-1 | TRBV15 | ATSRDPAVNTEAF
TRBJ2-3 | TRBV27 | ASSPGKPTDTQY
TRBJ2-7 | TRBV28 | ASTLGVEQY
TRBJ2-7 | TRBV11-2 | ASSPGRLTGTREQY
TRBJ1-4 | TRBV30 | AWKAGGGEKLF
TRBJ1-3 | TRBV5-6 | ASMMGSSGNTIY
TRBJ1-4 | TRBV9 | ASSVGGKKDEKLF
TRBJ2-7 | TRBV4-1 | ASSQGGAGILYEQY
TRBJ2-7 | TRBV7-2 | ASSPQTGSGYEQY
TRBJ2-2 | TRBV5-1 | ASSLPDGGRNTGELF
TRBJ1-2 | TRBV19 | ASSSGTSTGGYT
TRBJ2-7 | TRBV7-2 | ASSLGSGETYEQY
TRBJ1-3 | TRBV18 | ASKTVDTIY
TRBJ2-7 | TRBV4-1 | ASSPWDKEASEQY
TRBJ1-2 | TRBV7-9 | ASSSAQGQLSNYGYT
TRBJ2-2 | TRBV6-4 | ASSPGQGVGGELF
TRBJ1-6 | TRBV18 | ASSLENSPLH
TRBJ2-7 | TRBV30 | AWKGQGHSGEQY
TRBJ2-3 | TRBV7-8 | ASSLGAGGSTDTQY
TRBJ2-3 | TRBV6-4 | ASSVDSESGTQY
TRBJ2-1 | TRBV10-3 | AISVLGDDEQF
TRBJ2-2 | TRBV5-1 | ASYLGGLNTGELF
TRBJ1-2 | TRBV28 | ASRPAGVEFYGYT
TRBJ1-2 | TRBV7-6 | ASSLGTGLEQGGYT
TRBJ2-1 | TRBV18 | ASSPLGTGGTYNEQF
TRBJ2-3 | TRBV18 | ASSPQSSGSGLDTQY
TRBJ1-5 | TRBV6-5 | ATREGLNQPQH
TRBJ1-2 | TRBV9 | ASSASPSPKGQEGYGYT
TRBJ2-7 | TRBV5-1 | ASSLRGPGASEQY
TRBJ1-1 | TRBV7-9 | ASSLSSGGRITEAF
TRBJ2-2 | TRBV6-4 | ASSSRGNTGELF
TRBJ2-3 | TRBV5-4 | ASSSSGTGGTDTQY
TRBJ2-7 | TRBV5-1 | ASSLIPLDEQY
TRBJ2-1 | TRBV7-9 | ASEGPYNEQF
TRBJ2-3 | TRBV4-2 | ASSQGRTSGGDTQY
TRBJ2-2 | TRBV7-8 | ASSLDGLAANTGELF
TRBJ2-7 | TRBV11-2 | ASSQIRQGRYEQY
TRBJ1-5 | TRBV10-3 | AITRGENQPQH
TRBJ2-1 | TRBV7-9 | ASSIILSGGRLFKFEQF
TRBJ1-1 | TRBV7-2 | ASSLALWGKNTEAF
TRBJ2-3 | TRBV9 | ASTRTSGSAGTDTQY